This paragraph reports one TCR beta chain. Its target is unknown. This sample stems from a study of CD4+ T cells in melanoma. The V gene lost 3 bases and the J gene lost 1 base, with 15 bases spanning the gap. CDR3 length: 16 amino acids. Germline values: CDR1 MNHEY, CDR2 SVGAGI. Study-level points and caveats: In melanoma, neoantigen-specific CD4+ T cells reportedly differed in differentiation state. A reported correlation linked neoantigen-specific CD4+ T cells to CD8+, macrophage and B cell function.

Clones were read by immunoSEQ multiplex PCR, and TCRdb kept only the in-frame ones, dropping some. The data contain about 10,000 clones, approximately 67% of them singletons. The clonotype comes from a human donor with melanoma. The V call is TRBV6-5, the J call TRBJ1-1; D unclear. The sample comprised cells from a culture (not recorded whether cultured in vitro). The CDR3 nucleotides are TGTGCCAGCAGTTATCAGGTCGGGCGTACGAACACTGAAGCTTTCTTT. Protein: CASSYQVGRTNTEAFF.